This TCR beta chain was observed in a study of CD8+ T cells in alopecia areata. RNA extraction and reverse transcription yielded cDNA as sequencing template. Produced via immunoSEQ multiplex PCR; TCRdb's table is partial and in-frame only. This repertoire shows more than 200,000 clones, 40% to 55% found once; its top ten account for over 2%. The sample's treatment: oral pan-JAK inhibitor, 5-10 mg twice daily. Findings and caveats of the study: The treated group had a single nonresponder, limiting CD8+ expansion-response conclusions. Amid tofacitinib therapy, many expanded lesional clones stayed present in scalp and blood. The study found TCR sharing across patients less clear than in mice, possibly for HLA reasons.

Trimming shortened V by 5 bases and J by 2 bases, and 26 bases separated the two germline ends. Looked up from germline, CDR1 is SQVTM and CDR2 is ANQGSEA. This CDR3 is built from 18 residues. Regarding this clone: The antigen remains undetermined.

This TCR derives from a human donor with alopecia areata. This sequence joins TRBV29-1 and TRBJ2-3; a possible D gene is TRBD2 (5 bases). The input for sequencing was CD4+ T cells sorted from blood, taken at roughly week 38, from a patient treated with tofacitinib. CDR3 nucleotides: TGCAGCGTTAGTCTGCCCAGCGGACGAGTAGCTATCACAGATACGCAGTATTTT. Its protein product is CSVSLPSGRVAITDTQYF.